The clone carrying this T cell receptor beta chain showed up just once. Its antigen is not known. The data derive from a study of cytomegalovirus exposure and HLA in healthy donors. Overall study results and limits: Generally TCR sequences proved uncommon, though certain public TCRs appeared in numerous donors.

A multiplex PCR was run with 60 Vbeta primers and 13 Jbeta primers. Sequencing used immunoSEQ multiplex PCR; TCRdb keeps in-frame clones, though not all of them. The top ten hold about 1.4% of the sample, which has just over 150,000 clones, around four fifths seen once. V lost 0 bases to trimming and J lost 7 bases, with 14 bases between them. The CDR3 loop spans 14 amino acids. Germline lookup yields CDR1 SGDLS and CDR2 YYNGEE. The rearrangement links TRBV9 to TRBJ2-7; D may be TRBD2 (6 bases). The receptor's source is a woman aged 25 to 39 in good health and CMV-seronegative. Sequencing used PBMCs. This CDR3 is CASSVGGVTGEQYF. The CDR3 DNA is TGTGCCAGCAGCGTAGGCGGGGTCACGGGAGAGCAGTACTTC. Looking up the rest from reference TRBV9 and TRBJ2-7 gives the full variable domain: DSGVTQTPKHLITATGQRVTLRCSPRSGDLSVYWYQQSLDQGLQFLIQYYNGEERAKGNILERFSAQQFPDLHSELNLSSLELGDSALYFCASSVGGVTGEQYFGPGTRLTVT.